This TCR beta chain was captured by sequencing in a study of T-cell reconstitution after alpha-beta-depleted transplantation in children. Unique molecular identifiers were used in preparing the TCRbeta library. TCRdb re-analysed the PCR reads in MiXCR, keeping a single row per CDR3 protein. The sample records almost 400,000 distinct CDR3 sequences, about a fifth being singletons. CDR3 size: 17 residues. V lost 1 base to trimming and J lost 1 base; unmatched junction nucleotides: 7. Germline V gene data show CDR1 as MGHRA and CDR2 as YSYEKL. Sequences were derived from PBMCs from the stem cell graft donor, sampled from the stem cell graft. The chain joins TRBV4-1 to TRBJ1-1; TRBD1 agrees at 9 bases. The clonotype originates from a human donor who donated a stem cell graft to a child with acute myeloid leukemia. The CDR3 bases are TGCGCCAGCAGCCAAGGCGGGACAGGGAGACGGAACACTGAAGCTTTCTTT. It yields the protein CASSQGGTGRRNTEAFF.